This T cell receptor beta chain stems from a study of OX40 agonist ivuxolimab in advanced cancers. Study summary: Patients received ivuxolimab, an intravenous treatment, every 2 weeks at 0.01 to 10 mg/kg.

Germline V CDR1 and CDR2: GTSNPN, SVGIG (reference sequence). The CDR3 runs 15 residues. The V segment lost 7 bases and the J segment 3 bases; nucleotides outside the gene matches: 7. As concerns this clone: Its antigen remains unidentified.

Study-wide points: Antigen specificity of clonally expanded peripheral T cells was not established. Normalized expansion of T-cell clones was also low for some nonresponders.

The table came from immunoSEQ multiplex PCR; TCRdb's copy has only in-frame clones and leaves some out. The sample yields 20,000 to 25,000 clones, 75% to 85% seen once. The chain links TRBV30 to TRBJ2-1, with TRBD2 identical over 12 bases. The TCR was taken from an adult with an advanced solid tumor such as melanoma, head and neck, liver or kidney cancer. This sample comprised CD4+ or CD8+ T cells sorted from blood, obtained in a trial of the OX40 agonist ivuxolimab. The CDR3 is CALKTSGGIYNEQFF. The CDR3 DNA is TGTGCCTTGAAGACTAGCGGGGGCATCTACAATGAGCAGTTCTTC.